This TCR beta chain was observed in a study of PD-1 blockade in classical Hodgkin lymphoma. Study observations and caveats: Those achieving complete response showed baseline diversity like newly diagnosed patients.

Germline loops: CDR1 SGHAT, CDR2 FQDESV (reference sequence). The CDR3 totals 15 residues. Germline trimming cut 4 bases from V and 0 bases from J; bases unmatched to any gene: 5. As for this clone: The target antigen is unknown.

Profiled with immunoSEQ multiplex PCR; TCRdb holds only in-frame clones, not every one. This table has about 100,000 clones, roughly 88% appearing once. Brentuximab vedotin exposure varied among the patients, all of whom had relapsed after autologous stem cell transplantation. Patients' outcomes at their best amounted to complete response, partial response or progressive disease. Sequences were derived from peripheral blood mononuclear cells (PBMCs), sampled at baseline. This receptor was identified in a human donor with classical Hodgkin lymphoma. The chain couples TRBV11-1 to TRBJ2-5; TRBD1 matches at 7 bases. The CDR3 sequence: CASSSGTAYQETQYF. CDR3 in DNA: TGTGCCAGCAGCTCCGGGACAGCGTACCAAGAGACCCAGTACTTC.